The 25 T cell receptor beta chains given below trace back to one sample, sequenced in a study of chronic HIV infection and antiretroviral therapy. TCRdb itself ran the 5' RACE reads through MiXCR, one entry per CDR3 protein. The sample lists some 38,000 distinct CDR3 sequences, 7.5% to 9% occurring once. The source material was peripheral blood. These receptors all stem from an adult who had HIV and had not received antiretroviral therapy, or was an uninfected healthy control (not recorded which).

This clonotype was seen a handful of times. In DNA form, the CDR3 reads TGCGCCAGCAGCTTGGCCCAGTTGAACACTGAAGCTTTCTTT. Amino acid sequence: CASSLAQLNTEAFF. This chain connects TRBV5-1 to TRBJ1-1, with no clear D. Per germline, CDR1 SGHRS and CDR2 YFSETQ. This CDR3 region has 14 residues. The V end was cut by 0 bases, the J end by 0 bases, with 6 bases between.

This clonotype was detected only a few times. V gene TRBV29-1 combines with J gene TRBJ2-2, with D perhaps TRBD2 (6 bases). This CDR3 is 13 amino acids long. Germline V lookup: CDR1 SQVTM, CDR2 ANQGSEA. Trimming removed 5 bases from V and 6 bases from J, with 13 bases in between. CDR3 in DNA: TGCAGCGTTCTCTCTGGGGAGGCCGGGGAGCTGTTTTTT. It translates to CSVLSGEAGELFF.

This clonotype was counted at least ten times. This rearrangement joins TRBV19 to TRBJ2-7, with 8 nucleotides matching TRBD1. CDR1 is LNHDA, CDR2 SQIVND, per germline (reference sequence). The length of the CDR3 is 15 residues. Losses at the gene ends were 4 bases for V and 1 base for J; bases not matched to a gene: 6. The CDR3 sequence is CASSKGQGLSYEQYF. CDR3 in DNA: TGTGCCAGTAGTAAAGGACAGGGACTTTCCTACGAGCAGTACTTC.

This clonotype showed up many times. The chain combines TRBV27 with TRBJ2-7, with 8 bases matching TRBD2. The CDR3 has 19 residues. Germline CDR1 MNHEY, CDR2 SMNVEV (reference sequence). Trimming at V came to 5 bases and at J to 0 bases, leaving 18 bases not matched to a gene. In nucleotides, the CDR3 is TGTGCCAGCAGTACCGCCACTTCCGGGACTAGACTGAGCTCCTACGAGCAGTACTTC. Residues: CASSTATSGTRLSSYEQYF.

This clonotype has a handful of counts. The gene calls are TRBV6-2 or TRBV6-3 and TRBJ1-6; D gene uncertain. The CDR3 has 15 residues. V was cut by 0 bases and J by 12 bases, with 15 bases left in between. CDR1 and CDR2 (germline): MNHEY, SVGEGT. CDR3 DNA: TGTGCCAGCAGTTACTCGAAAGACACCGCTGGACCCCTCCACTTT. Protein: CASSYSKDTAGPLHF.

Concerning this clonotype: The junction and the germline gene differ at one end; a read error may be behind it. This sequence joins TRBV7-9 and TRBJ1-1; D call uncertain. The germline CDR1 and CDR2 sequences are SEHNR and FQNEAQ (reference sequence). This CDR3 contains 12 residues. The CDR3 nucleotides read TGTGCCAGCAGCTTAATGTCCACTGAAACTTTCTTT. Encoded protein: CASSLMSTETFF.

There are many counts of this clonotype. V gene TRBV5-1 combines with J gene TRBJ2-7; D unclear. Trimming removed 2 bases from V and 7 bases from J, with 7 bases in between. CDR1 and CDR2 (germline): SGHRS, YFSETQ. The CDR3 loop spans 11 amino acids. CDR3 coding DNA: TGCGCCAGCAGCTTAATCGGGGAGCAGTACTTC. Its translation: CASSLIGEQYF.

Many counts were recorded for this clonotype. The V gene is TRBV28, the J gene TRBJ2-7; the D gene could be TRBD1 or TRBD2 (5 bases each). CDR1 is MDHEN and CDR2 is SYDVKM in the germline V gene. CDR3 length: 14 residues. Deletions cut 7 bases from V and 7 bases from J, with 20 bases between. DNA of the CDR3: TGTGCCAGCACCCGCCCGACAGTCACGGGAGAGCAGTACTTC. This encodes CASTRPTVTGEQYF.

The chain links TRBV29-1 to TRBJ1-1, with D possibly matching TRBD1 (5 bases). The V gene's germline CDR1 is SQVTM and CDR2 ANQGSEA. This CDR3 has 15 residues. V lost 4 bases to trimming and J lost 0 bases, with 15 bases between them. The CDR3 DNA reads TGCAGCGTTGGCGGGGCCATTACCATGAACACTGAAGCTTTCTTT. Its translation: CSVGGAITMNTEAFF.

This clonotype has more than one count but fewer than ten. The chain links TRBV28 to TRBJ2-1, with D perhaps TRBD2 (5 bases). V shed 4 bases and J shed 6 bases, with 19 bases lying between them. The CDR3 has 16 amino acids. The V gene's germline CDR1 is MDHEN and CDR2 SYDVKM. The CDR3 spells CASSSQSGSSSNEQFF. The CDR3 nucleotides read TGTGCCAGCAGTTCCCAAAGCGGATCTAGCAGCAATGAGCAGTTCTTC.

This clonotype was observed many times. The chain's CDR3 is CASSSYGTATYEQYF. In DNA, the CDR3 is TGTGCCAGCAGCTCTTACGGGACGGCTACCTACGAGCAGTACTTC. The chain has TRBV14 and TRBJ2-7; D tentatively fits TRBD1 or TRBD2 (5 bases each). Germline loops: CDR1 SGHDN, CDR2 FVKESK. This CDR3 region has 15 residues. V was cut by 5 bases and J by 2 bases, with 16 bases left in between.

The gene calls are TRBV28 and TRBJ2-2; D possibly corresponds to TRBD1 (6 bases). The V end was cut by 2 bases, the J end by 8 bases, with 12 bases between. CDR1 is MDHEN and CDR2 is SYDVKM in the germline V gene. CDR3 length: 14 amino acids. The CDR3 nucleotides are TGTGCCAGCAGTTTAACAGGGAAGAGTGGGGAGCTGTTTTTT. Residues: CASSLTGKSGELFF.

Only a few counts were recorded for this clonotype. The chain joins TRBV28 to TRBJ1-2; D is unclear. Per the germline V gene, CDR1 is MDHEN and CDR2 is SYDVKM. There are 11 residues in the CDR3. The V end was cut by 5 bases, the J end by 4 bases, with 5 bases between. Here the CDR3 reads CASSNSYGYTF. The CDR3 coding sequence is TGTGCCAGCAGTAACAGCTATGGCTACACCTTC.

This clonotype was seen a handful of times. The chain combines TRBV28 with TRBJ2-7, with D possibly being TRBD1 (6 bases). V was shortened by 10 bases and J by 0 bases, with 13 bases between the two germline ends. Germline V lookup: CDR1 MDHEN, CDR2 SYDVKM. This CDR3 is built from 13 residues. The CDR3 loop is CATGTGPSYEQYF. DNA of the CDR3: TGTGCCACAGGAACAGGGCCCTCCTACGAGCAGTACTTC.

This clonotype was seen ten or more times. J is TRBJ2-7 and V is TRBV7-9; D gene uncertain. V lost 1 base to trimming and J lost 9 bases, with 10 bases between them. Germline CDR1 reads SEHNR; CDR2 reads FQNEAQ (reference sequence). CDR3 length: 12 amino acids. CDR3 DNA sequence: TGTGCCAGCAGCTTAGAATTGCGCGGGCAGTACTTC. It encodes CASSLELRGQYF.

The chain recombines TRBV29-1 with TRBJ1-2; tentative D call: TRBD1 (6 bases). Trimming removed 3 bases from V and 2 bases from J, with 13 bases in between. The CDR3 runs 14 residues. Germline CDR1 reads SQVTM; CDR2 reads ANQGSEA. The CDR3 is CSVEGQGRNYGYTF. Here the CDR3 DNA reads TGCAGCGTTGAGGGGCAGGGGAGGAACTATGGCTACACCTTC.

This clonotype was counted at least ten times. The chain combines TRBV6-2 or TRBV6-3 with TRBJ2-7; TRBD1 is a possible D gene (5 bases). The V gene lost 10 bases and the J gene lost 7 bases, with 14 bases spanning the gap. The CDR3 loop spans 11 amino acids. The germline CDR1 and CDR2 sequences are MNHEY and SVGEGT. This CDR3 is CATRQSLEQYF. The CDR3 coding sequence is TGTGCCACCAGACAGAGTCTTGAGCAGTACTTC.

This clonotype showed up just a few times. This chain connects TRBV7-9 to TRBJ2-6, with unresolved D. This CDR3 spans 15 amino acids. V lost 5 bases to trimming and J lost 0 bases, with 8 bases between them. Germline-derived CDR1 and CDR2 are SEHNR and FQNEAQ (reference sequence). CDR3: CASSPQGSGANVLTF. CDR3 in DNA: TGTGCCAGCAGCCCACAAGGCTCTGGGGCCAACGTCCTGACTTTC.

This clonotype came up a few times. The rearrangement joins TRBV19 to TRBJ2-1, with 10 bases that match TRBD2. CDR3 length: 14 residues. The germline gives CDR1 LNHDA, CDR2 SQIVND (reference sequence). Unmatched junction bases numbered 6, after V lost 6 bases and J lost 7 bases. The CDR3 bases are TGTGCCAGTAGGGAGCGGGGGGGGGCGAATGAGCAGTTCTTC. It is translated as CASRERGGANEQFF.

This clonotype was detected a few times. The chain employs TRBV29-1 and TRBJ2-3; 8 bases align to TRBD1. This CDR3 is built from 14 residues. CDR1 and CDR2 (germline): SQVTM, ANQGSEA. The junction had 8 bases not matched to a gene; V was cut back by 7 bases and J by 2 bases. As DNA, the CDR3 is TGCAGCGGAAGGGGCAGGGGGCCCACAGATACGCAGTATTTT. It codes for CSGRGRGPTDTQYF.

The V call is TRBV28, the J call TRBJ2-1; 9 nucleotides match TRBD2. With V trimmed by 3 bases and J by 7 bases, 10 bases remained unmatched. Germline V gene sequence: CDR1 MDHEN, CDR2 SYDVKM. CDR3 size: 16 residues. This chain's CDR3 is CASSFTGTSLTNEQFF. CDR3 nucleotide sequence: TGTGCCAGCAGTTTTACCGGGACTAGCTTGACTAATGAGCAGTTCTTC.

This clonotype was picked up many times. The chain uses TRBV25-1 and TRBJ2-5, with D perhaps TRBD2 (5 bases). V was shortened by 2 bases and J by 0 bases, with 10 bases between the two germline ends. Looked up from germline, CDR1 is MGHDK and CDR2 is SYGVNS. This CDR3 comprises 15 residues. The CDR3 region has the DNA TGTGCCAGCAGTGAAAAGGGAGCCCACCAAGAGACCCAGTACTTC. It translates to CASSEKGAHQETQYF.

This clonotype was picked up a small number of times. This chain connects TRBV3-1 to TRBJ2-7; D is unclear. V dropped 1 base and J dropped 7 bases, with 11 bases sitting between them. Looked up from germline, CDR1 is LGHDT and CDR2 is YNNKEL (reference sequence). This CDR3 comprises 13 residues. CDR3 in amino acids: CASSQGWSEEQYF. The CDR3 DNA follows: TGTGCCAGCAGCCAAGGGTGGTCGGAAGAGCAGTACTTC.

This chain uses TRBV28 with TRBJ1-1; 7 bases are a match to TRBD1. There are 14 residues in the CDR3. Germline assignment: CDR1 MDHEN and CDR2 SYDVKM. Trimming removed 4 bases from V and 8 bases from J; junction bases left unmatched: 10. CDR3 DNA sequence: TGTGCCAGCAGTTCCCTAGGGGGCACAACCGAAGCTTTCTTT. This translates into CASSSLGGTTEAFF.

This sequence joins TRBV28 and TRBJ2-3; 13 nucleotides align to TRBD2. In germline, CDR1 is MDHEN, CDR2 SYDVKM. The length of the CDR3 is 16 residues. J gave up 6 bases and V 4 bases, and 7 bases lay outside the gene matches. The CDR3 nucleotides are TGTGCCAGCAGTTACCAGGGACTAGCGGGAACTGATACGCAGTATTTT. Translation: CASSYQGLAGTDTQYF.